A single sample is the source of the 18 T cell receptor beta chains below, sequenced in a study of tumor-infiltrating lymphocytes in primary liver carcinoma. The roughly 17-31 mg bulk tissue piece was not sorted before simultaneous RNA and DNA extraction. Total RNA amounting to about 520 ng was the source from which TCR beta cDNA was made with a constant-region primer. Modified slightly, ARM-PCR produced TCR beta libraries over three nested multiplex PCR rounds. In the first two PCR rounds, TRBV1-TRBV30 forward primers were paired with a C-beta reverse primer, and each round lasted roughly 10 cycles. MiXCR, run by TCRdb on the multiplex PCR reads, gives a single entry per CDR3 protein. The profile covers about 200,000 distinct CDR3 sequences, with approximately 80% appearing a single time and 15% to 20% taken by the ten largest. The sequenced material came from tumor tissue from primary liver carcinoma. These receptors all come from a man aged 40-55 years with primary liver carcinoma and hepatitis B virus infection.

This clonotype was counted at least ten times. This chain connects TRBV6-6 to TRBJ1-2; no firm D call. Germline CDR1 and CDR2: MNHNY and SVGAGI (reference sequence). CDR3 size: 15 residues. V lost 4 bases to trimming and J lost 2 bases, with 14 bases between them. The CDR3 coding sequence is TGTGCCAGCAGTTCCCAGTGGACGGAGAACTATGGCTACACCTTC. It specifies CASSSQWTENYGYTF.

This clonotype was seen a single time. The V gene is TRBV30, the J gene TRBJ2-1; D perhaps matches TRBD1 (6 bases). Trimming left V 2 bases short and J 4 bases short, with 18 bases between. This CDR3 comprises 16 residues. Germline assignment: CDR1 GTSNPN and CDR2 SVGIG (reference sequence). The CDR3, as DNA: TGTGCCTGGAGTATACAGGGTACTAGTTCATACAATGAGCAGTTCTTC. Translation gives CAWSIQGTSSYNEQFF.

This chain uses TRBV29-1 with TRBJ2-2; D gene ambiguous. Trimming pared 4 bases from V and 8 bases from J, leaving 20 bases between. This CDR3 has 15 residues. CDR1 is SQVTM, CDR2 ANQGSEA, per germline. In DNA, the CDR3 is TGCAGCGTTGTTCTAGTGAGATCCTTCACAGGGGAGCTGTTTTTT. This codes for CSVVLVRSFTGELFF.

This chain uses TRBV20-1 with TRBJ2-3; tentative D call: TRBD2 (6 bases). The CDR3 spans 14 residues. V was trimmed by 4 bases and J by 0 bases, leaving 11 bases between them. Germline lookup yields CDR1 DFQATT and CDR2 SNEGSKA (reference sequence). The CDR3 DNA follows: TGCAGTGCTATGGGGGGAGCTAGCACAGATACGCAGTATTTT. It yields the protein CSAMGGASTDTQYF.

This clonotype showed up just a few times. Sequence at one end of the junction differs from germline and may be a read error. The chain is built from TRBV12-3 or TRBV12-4 and TRBJ2-2, with 11 positions matching TRBD2. This CDR3 has 15 amino acids. CDR3 sequence reads: CTSTLTSGNTGELFF. In DNA, the CDR3 is TGTACCAGCACCCTGACTAGCGGGAACACTGGGGAGCTGTTTTTT.

On this clonotype: Germline and junction disagree at one end, which may indicate a read error. This chain joins TRBV11-1 and TRBJ2-7, with 8 positions matching TRBD1. CDR1 is SGHAT, CDR2 FQDESV, per germline (reference sequence). The CDR3 consists of 14 residues. This CDR3 is CASCIGTGLYEQYF. DNA for the CDR3: TGTGCCAGCTGTATCGGGACAGGACTCTACGAGCAGTACTTT.

Only a few counts were recorded for this clonotype. This chain connects TRBV11-2 to TRBJ2-1, with 11 bases matching TRBD2. CDR3 length: 15 amino acids. Losses at the gene ends were 5 bases for V and 5 bases for J; bases not matched to a gene: 5. Germline CDR1 reads SGHAT; CDR2 reads FQNNGV. The DNA of the CDR3 is TGTGCCAGCAGCCACACTAGCGGGAGTAACAATGAGCAGTTCTTC. Encoded protein: CASSHTSGSNNEQFF.

By frequency in the sample, this clonotype is medium-sized (0.01 to 0.1%). This chain connects TRBV6-1 to TRBJ2-7, with 8 bases identical to TRBD2. Germline values: CDR1 MNHNS, CDR2 SASEGT. The CDR3 runs to 14 residues. After removal of 9 bases from V and 1 base from J, the junction contained 8 bases not matched to a gene. As DNA, the CDR3 is TGTGCCAGTACAAGCGGGAGCTTGTCCTACGAGCAGTACTTC. Protein sequence: CASTSGSLSYEQYF.

The chain joins TRBV5-4 to TRBJ2-1; D might be TRBD2 (6 bases). The germline V gene encodes CDR1 SGHNT and CDR2 YYREEE (reference sequence). The CDR3 is 13 residues long. The V gene lost 4 bases and the J gene lost 12 bases, with 17 bases spanning the gap. Here the CDR3 DNA reads TGTGCCAGCAGCCGAATGGGGGGAGTCGGGCAGTTCTTC. The encoded protein is CASSRMGGVGQFF.

This clonotype came up once. One base away lies a much larger clone, so this may be a sequencing read error. The V and J genes are TRBV5-1 and TRBJ1-2, with a possible D match to TRBD1 (5 bases). Germline assignment: CDR1 SGHRS and CDR2 YFSETQ. V was trimmed by 3 bases and J by 2 bases, leaving 11 bases between them. The CDR3 sequence is 14 residues long. The CDR3 sequence: CASSWDFPNYGYTF. In DNA form, the CDR3 reads TGCGCCAGCAGCTGGGACTTCCCCAACTATGGCTACACCTTC. The whole variable domain, remainder taken from reference TRBV5-1 and TRBJ1-2, is KAGVTQTPRYLIKTRGQQVTLSCSPISGHRSVSWYQQTPGQGLQFLFEYFSETQRNKGNFPGRFSGRQFSNSRSEMNVSTLELGDSALYLCASSWDFPNYGYTFGSGTRLTVV.

The chain employs TRBV29-1 and TRBJ2-3; no clear D gene. The V end lost 4 bases, the J end lost 3 bases, and 14 bases lay between the germline ends. Germline CDR1 SQVTM, CDR2 ANQGSEA. The CDR3 is made up of 14 amino acids. The chain's CDR3 is CSVACGDSTDTQYF. Written as DNA, the CDR3 is TGCAGCGTTGCTTGCGGAGATAGTACAGATACGCAGTATTTT.

As concerns this clonotype: The junction does not match germline at one end; this may be a read error. This chain uses TRBV7-9 with TRBJ1-3; no firm D call. CDR3 length equals 16 residues. Germline assignment: CDR1 SEHNR and CDR2 FQNEAQ (reference sequence). The CDR3 nucleotides read TGTGCGAGCAGCCCACTCTCCGGGGTGAGTGGAAACACCATATATTTT. Translated: CASSPLSGVSGNTIYF. The entire variable domain, with the rest obtained from reference TRBV7-9 and TRBJ1-3, is as follows: DTGVSQNPRHKITKRGQNVTFRCDPISEHNRLYWYRQTLGQGPEFLTYFQNEAQLEKSRLLSDRFSAERPKGSFSTLEIQRTEQGDSAMYLCASSPLSGVSGNTIYFGEGSWLTVV.

In the case of this clonotype: A much larger clone differs by one base, so this may be a read error. The chain combines TRBV7-9 with TRBJ2-5; D ambiguous. Germline V gene lookup returns CDR1 SEHNR and CDR2 FQNEAQ (reference sequence). Trimming took 5 bases from V and 7 from J, leaving 11 bases between them. The CDR3 has 12 residues. The DNA of the CDR3 is TGTGCCAGCAGCATCCCAAGCGCGACCCAGTACTTC. This encodes CASSIPSATQYF.

As to this clonotype: Germline is not matched at one junction end, which may reflect a read error. The rearrangement links TRBV2 to TRBJ2-3, with 8 bases fitting TRBD2. The CDR3 sequence is 14 residues long. CDR1 is SNHLY and CDR2 is FYNNEI in the germline V gene. The CDR3 DNA follows: TGTGCCAGCAGACTAGCGGAGCCTACAGATACGAAGTATTTT. Its translation: CASRLAEPTDTKYF.

Note on this clonotype: One end of the junction fails to match germline, which may point to a read error. This chain connects TRBV11-2 to TRBJ2-7, with a tentative D call TRBD2 (6 bases). Germline assignment: CDR1 SGHAT and CDR2 FQNNGV. This CDR3 has 12 amino acids. The CDR3 DNA follows: TGTGCCATCAGCTTAGCGGTCGTCGAGCAGGACTTC. Translated, it gives CAISLAVVEQDF.

In regard to this clonotype: This could be a read error, since a much larger clone is one nucleotide away. The V gene is TRBV28, the J gene TRBJ2-7; D possibly uses TRBD1 or TRBD2 (7 bases each). V was pared by 5 bases and J by 5 bases, with 19 bases between. The CDR3 spans 15 residues. Germline V gene sequence: CDR1 MDHEN, CDR2 SYDVKM. The CDR3 nucleotides are TGTGCCAGCAGTCCCGGACGCCAGGGGGGGGACGAGCAGTACTTC. Its translation is CASSPGRQGGDEQYF.

Written as DNA, the CDR3 is TGCACCAACAGCCAAGGTTACGGGTATGAGCAGTACTTC. It encodes CTNSQGYGYEQYF. V gene TRBV4-1 combines with J gene TRBJ2-7; D not resolved. Per germline, CDR1 MGHRA and CDR2 YSYEKL. There are 13 residues in the CDR3.

Concerning this clonotype itself: An end of the junction differs from the germline gene, which may be a read error. V and J are TRBV5-4 and TRBJ2-2; tentatively, D is TRBD2 (5 bases). This CDR3 is built from 17 residues. Germline loops: CDR1 SGHNT, CDR2 YYREEE (reference sequence). The CDR3 is CASSLRLVGKKTGELFF. In DNA, the CDR3 is TGTGCCAGCAGCTTGCGGCTAGTGGGAAAGAAGACCGGGGAGCTGTTCTTT.